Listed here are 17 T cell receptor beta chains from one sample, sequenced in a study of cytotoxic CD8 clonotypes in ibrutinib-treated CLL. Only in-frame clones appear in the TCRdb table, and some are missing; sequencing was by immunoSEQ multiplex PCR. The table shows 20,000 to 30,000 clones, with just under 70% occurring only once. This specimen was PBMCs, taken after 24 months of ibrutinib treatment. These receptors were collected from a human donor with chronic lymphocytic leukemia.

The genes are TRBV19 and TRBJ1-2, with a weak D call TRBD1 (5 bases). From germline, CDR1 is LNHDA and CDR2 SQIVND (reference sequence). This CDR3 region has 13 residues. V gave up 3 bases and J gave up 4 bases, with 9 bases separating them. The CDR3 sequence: CASSMQGFYGYTF. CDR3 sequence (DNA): TGTGCCAGTAGTATGCAGGGCTTCTATGGCTACACCTTC. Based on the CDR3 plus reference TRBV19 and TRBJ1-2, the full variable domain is DGGITQSPKYLFRKEGQNVTLSCEQNLNHDAMYWYRQDPGQGLRLIYYSQIVNDFQKGDIAEGYSVSREKKESFPLTVTSAQKNPTAFYLCASSMQGFYGYTFGSGTRLTVV.

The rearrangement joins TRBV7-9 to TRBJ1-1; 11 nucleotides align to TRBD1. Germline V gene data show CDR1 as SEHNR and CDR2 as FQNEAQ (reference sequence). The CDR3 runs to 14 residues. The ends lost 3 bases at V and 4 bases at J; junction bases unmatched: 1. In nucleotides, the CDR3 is TGTGCCAGCAGCTTGGACAGGGGGCTCACTGAAGCTTTCTTT. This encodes CASSLDRGLTEAFF. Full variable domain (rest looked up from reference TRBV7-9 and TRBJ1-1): DTGVSQNPRHKITKRGQNVTFRCDPISEHNRLYWYRQTLGQGPEFLTYFQNEAQLEKSRLLSDRFSAERPKGSFSTLEIQRTEQGDSAMYLCASSLDRGLTEAFFGQGTRLTVV.

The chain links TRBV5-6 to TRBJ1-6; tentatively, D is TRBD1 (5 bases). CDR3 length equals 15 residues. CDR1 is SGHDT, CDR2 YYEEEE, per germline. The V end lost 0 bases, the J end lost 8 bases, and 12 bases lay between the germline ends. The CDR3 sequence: CASSLGGGPYSPLHF. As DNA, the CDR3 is TGTGCCAGCAGCTTGGGGGGGGGACCCTATTCACCCCTCCACTTT. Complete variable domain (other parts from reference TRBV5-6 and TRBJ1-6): DAGVTQSPTHLIKTRGQQVTLRCSPKSGHDTVSWYQQALGQGPQFIFQYYEEEERQRGNFPDRFSGHQFPNYSSELNVNALLLGDSALYLCASSLGGGPYSPLHFGNGTRLTVT.

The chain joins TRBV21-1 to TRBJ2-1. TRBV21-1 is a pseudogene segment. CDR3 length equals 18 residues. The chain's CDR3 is CASSKRTTLGGLYNEQFF. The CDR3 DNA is TGTGCCAGCAGCAAACGGACCACCTTAGGGGGACTCTACAATGAGCAGTTCTTC.

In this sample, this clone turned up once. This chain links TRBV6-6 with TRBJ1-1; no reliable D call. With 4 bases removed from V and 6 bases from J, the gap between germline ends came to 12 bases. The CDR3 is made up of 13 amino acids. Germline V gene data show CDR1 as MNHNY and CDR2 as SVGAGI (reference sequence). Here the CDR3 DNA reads TGTGCCAGCAGTTCCCCCCAGATCGCTGAAGCTTTCTTT. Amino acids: CASSSPQIAEAFF.

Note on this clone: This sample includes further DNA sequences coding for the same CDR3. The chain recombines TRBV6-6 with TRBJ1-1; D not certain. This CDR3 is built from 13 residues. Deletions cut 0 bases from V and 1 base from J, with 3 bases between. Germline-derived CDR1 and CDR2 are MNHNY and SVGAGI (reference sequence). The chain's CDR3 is CASSYSQNTEAFF. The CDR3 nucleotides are TGTGCCAGCAGTTACTCGCAGAACACTGAAGCTTTCTTT.

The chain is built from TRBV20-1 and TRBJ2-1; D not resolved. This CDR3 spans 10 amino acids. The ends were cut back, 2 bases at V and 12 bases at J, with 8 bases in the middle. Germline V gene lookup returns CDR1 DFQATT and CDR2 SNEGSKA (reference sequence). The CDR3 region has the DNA TGCAGTGCTAGAAAGAAAGGGCAGTTCTTC. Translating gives CSARKKGQFF.

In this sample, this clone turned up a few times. CDR3 in amino acids: CASSIRASETFGTDTQYF. The CDR3 DNA sequence: TGTGCCAGTAGTATTAGGGCTAGCGAGACGTTCGGCACAGATACGCAGTATTTT. V and J are TRBV19 and TRBJ2-3; tentatively, D is TRBD2 (6 bases). V lost 3 bases to trimming and J lost 1 base, with 20 bases between them. The CDR3 has 18 amino acids. Germline CDR1 reads LNHDA; CDR2 reads SQIVND (reference sequence).

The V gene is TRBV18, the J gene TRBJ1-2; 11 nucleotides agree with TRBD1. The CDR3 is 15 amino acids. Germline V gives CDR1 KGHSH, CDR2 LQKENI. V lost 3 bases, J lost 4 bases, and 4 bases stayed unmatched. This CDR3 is CASSPGTGGPYGYTF. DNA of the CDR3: TGTGCCAGCTCACCCGGGACAGGGGGTCCCTATGGCTACACCTTC.

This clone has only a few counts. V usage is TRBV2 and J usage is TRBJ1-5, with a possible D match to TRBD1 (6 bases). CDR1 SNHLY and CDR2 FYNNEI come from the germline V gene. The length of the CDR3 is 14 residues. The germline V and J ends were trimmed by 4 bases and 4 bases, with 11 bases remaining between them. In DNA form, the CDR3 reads TGTGCCAGCAGTGTGGGGGACATAAATCAGCCCCAGCATTTT. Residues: CASSVGDINQPQHF. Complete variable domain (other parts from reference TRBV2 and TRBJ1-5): EPEVTQTPSHQVTQMGQEVILRCVPISNHLYFYWYRQILGQKVEFLVSFYNNEISEKSEIFDDQFSVERPDGSNFTLKIRSTKLEDSAMYFCASSVGDINQPQHFGDGTRLSIL.

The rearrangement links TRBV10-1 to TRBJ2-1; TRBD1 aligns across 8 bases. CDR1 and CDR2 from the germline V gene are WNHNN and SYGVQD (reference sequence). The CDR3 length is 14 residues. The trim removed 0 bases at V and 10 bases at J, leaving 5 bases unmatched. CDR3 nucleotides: TGCGCCAGCAGTGAGTCGGATGGGGACAGGGAGCAGTTCTTC. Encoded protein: CASSESDGDREQFF.

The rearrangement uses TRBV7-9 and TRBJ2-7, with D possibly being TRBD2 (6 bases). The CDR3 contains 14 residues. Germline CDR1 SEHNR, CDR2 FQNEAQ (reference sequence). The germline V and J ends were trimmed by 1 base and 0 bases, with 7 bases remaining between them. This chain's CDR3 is CASSLGGNSYEQYF. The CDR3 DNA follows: TGTGCCAGCAGCTTAGGCGGGAACTCCTACGAGCAGTACTTC.

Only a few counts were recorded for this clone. The CDR3 bases are TGTGCCAGCAGTTACTGTAGGGTTTGCTACGAGCAGTACTTC. Protein: CASSYCRVCYEQYF. This chain links TRBV6-6 with TRBJ2-7; D unclear. V lost 1 base, J lost 3 bases, and 10 bases lay in between. The germline CDR1 and CDR2 sequences are MNHNY and SVGAGI (reference sequence). The CDR3 is made up of 14 amino acids.

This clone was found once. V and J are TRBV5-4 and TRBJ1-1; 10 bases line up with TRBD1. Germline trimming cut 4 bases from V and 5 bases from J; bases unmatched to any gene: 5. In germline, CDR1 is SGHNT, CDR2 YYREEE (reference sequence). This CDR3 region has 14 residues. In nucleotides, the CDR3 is TGTGCCAGCAGCGGGACAGGGGAAGGGACTGAAGCTTTCTTT. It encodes CASSGTGEGTEAFF.

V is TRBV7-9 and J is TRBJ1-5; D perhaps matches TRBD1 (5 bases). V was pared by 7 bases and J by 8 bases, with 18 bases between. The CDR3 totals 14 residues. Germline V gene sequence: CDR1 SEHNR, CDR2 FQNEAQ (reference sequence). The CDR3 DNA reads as TGTGCCAGCACGGGGCAAGGGCCCCTCGAGCCCCAGCATTTT. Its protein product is CASTGQGPLEPQHF. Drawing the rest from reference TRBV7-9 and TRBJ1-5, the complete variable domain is DTGVSQNPRHKITKRGQNVTFRCDPISEHNRLYWYRQTLGQGPEFLTYFQNEAQLEKSRLLSDRFSAERPKGSFSTLEIQRTEQGDSAMYLCASTGQGPLEPQHFGDGTRLSIL.

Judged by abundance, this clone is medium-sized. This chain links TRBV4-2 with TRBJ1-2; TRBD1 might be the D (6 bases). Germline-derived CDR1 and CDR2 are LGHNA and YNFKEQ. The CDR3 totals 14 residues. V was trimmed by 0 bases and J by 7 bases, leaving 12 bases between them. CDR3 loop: CASSQDSGVGGYTF. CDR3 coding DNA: TGTGCCAGCAGCCAAGATTCAGGGGTTGGTGGCTACACCTTC.

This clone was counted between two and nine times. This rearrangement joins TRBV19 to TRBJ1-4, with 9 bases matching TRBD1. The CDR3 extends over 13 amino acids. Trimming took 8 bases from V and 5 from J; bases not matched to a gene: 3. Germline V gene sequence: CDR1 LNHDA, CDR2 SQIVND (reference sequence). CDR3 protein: CASRDRANEKLFF. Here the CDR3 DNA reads TGTGCCAGTCGGGACAGGGCGAATGAAAAACTGTTTTTT.